Presented here are 32 T cell receptor beta chains from one specimen sequenced in a study of T cell responses to AZD1222 COVID-19 vaccine. The table came from immunoSEQ multiplex PCR; TCRdb's copy has only in-frame clones and leaves some out. Of fewer than 200,000 clones listed, about nine tenths are singletons. The sample consisted of peripheral blood, taken 28 days after the second dose of the MenACWY control vaccine. These receptors all come from an adult who received the MenACWY meningococcal vaccine as a control.

This clone appeared once. Here the CDR3 reads CASSPMDRGPEKLFF. CDR3 coding DNA: TGTGCCAGCAGTCCGATGGACAGGGGGCCTGAAAAACTGTTTTTT. This chain uses TRBV28 with TRBJ1-4; 11 bases align to TRBD1. CDR1 is MDHEN and CDR2 is SYDVKM in the germline V gene. The CDR3 extends over 15 amino acids. The J segment lost 7 bases and the V segment lost 5 bases, leaving 6 bases of the junction unmatched.

This sequence joins TRBV11-2 and TRBJ1-5, with unresolved D. The CDR3 is made up of 14 amino acids. V was clipped by 4 bases and J by 6 bases, with 13 bases between them. Germline CDR1 SGHAT, CDR2 FQNNGV. For the CDR3, the DNA is TGTGCCAGCAGCTGGAGTGGGGTCCGTCAGCCCCAGCATTTT. It codes for CASSWSGVRQPQHF.

This chain uses TRBV3-1 (or the pseudogene TRBV3-2) with TRBJ2-7; weak D call: TRBD2 (6 bases). Germline V gene data show CDR1 as LGHDT and CDR2 as YNNKEL (reference sequence). Trimming took off 0 bases at V and 7 bases at J, with 22 bases between the two ends. CDR3 length: 17 amino acids. For the CDR3, the DNA is TGTGCCAGCAGCCAAGAATTTAGTTGGGGCCCTAGCGCAGAGCAGTACTTC. Its protein product is CASSQEFSWGPSAEQYF.

This clone was seen just once. CDR3: CASSLLGQGPYEQYF. CDR3 sequence (DNA): TGTGCCAGCAGTTTATTGGGACAGGGTCCCTACGAGCAGTACTTC. The chain combines TRBV6-2 or TRBV6-3 with TRBJ2-7, with TRBD1 identical over 9 bases. CDR1 is MNHEY, CDR2 SVGEGT, per germline. The trim removed 4 bases at V and 2 bases at J, leaving 6 bases unmatched. The CDR3 is made up of 15 amino acids.

The rearrangement uses TRBV10-3 and TRBJ1-5; TRBD1 might be the D (5 bases). Looked up from germline, CDR1 is ENHRY and CDR2 is SYGVKD. With 6 bases removed from V and 0 bases from J, the gap between germline ends came to 9 bases. This CDR3 comprises 14 residues. The CDR3 DNA is TGTGCCATCAGCAGGGAATCTAGCAATCAGCCCCAGCATTTT. Protein sequence: CAISRESSNQPQHF.

The V and J genes are TRBV21-1 and TRBJ1-2. TRBV21-1 is reported as a pseudogene. CDR3 length equals 17 residues. For the CDR3, the DNA is TGTGCCAGCAGCAAAGAGTCCCCCCCCGGAGGGACATATGGCTACACCTTC. It codes for CASSKESPPGGTYGYTF.

As regards this clone: Other DNA sequences in the same sample also yield this CDR3. The chain joins TRBV20-1 to TRBJ1-1; D uncertain. Per the germline V gene, CDR1 is DFQATT and CDR2 is SNEGSKA (reference sequence). CDR3 length: 11 amino acids. Trimming removed 1 base at V and 3 bases at J, with 3 bases between. In DNA form, the CDR3 reads TGCAGTGCTAGAGGGTACACTGAAGCTTTCTTT. This sequence encodes CSARGYTEAFF.

The gene calls are TRBV19 and TRBJ1-1; D is undetermined. V shed 7 bases and J shed 1 base, with 4 bases lying between them. CDR1 and CDR2 (germline): LNHDA, SQIVND (reference sequence). This CDR3 has 11 amino acids. DNA of the CDR3: TGTGCCAGTAATGAGAACACTGAAGCTTTCTTT. Translated: CASNENTEAFF.

The chain carries TRBV28 and TRBJ2-3; 7 bases fit TRBD1. This CDR3 is 15 amino acids long. In germline, CDR1 is MDHEN, CDR2 SYDVKM. Trimming at V came to 6 bases and at J to 0 bases, leaving 6 bases not matched to a gene. CDR3 protein: CASSSLQGSTDTQYF. The CDR3 region has the DNA TGTGCCAGCAGCTCATTACAGGGGAGCACAGATACGCAGTATTTT.

This clone was detected once. The chain recombines TRBV28 with TRBJ1-4; D unclear. The germline V gene has CDR1 MDHEN and CDR2 SYDVKM. V lost 6 bases and J 4 bases, leaving 18 bases between the germline ends. This CDR3 has 16 residues. The CDR3 nucleotides are TGTGCCAGCAGCCCCGGAACCGCCGGTGGTAATGAAAAACTGTTTTTT. This codes for CASSPGTAGGNEKLFF.

This clone was observed a handful of times. This chain uses TRBV5-1 with TRBJ2-1; TRBD2 matches 10 bases. The CDR3 consists of 16 residues. V lost 0 bases to trimming and J lost 6 bases; unmatched junction nucleotides: 6. The germline V gene has CDR1 SGHRS and CDR2 YFSETQ. CDR3 amino acids: CASSLGAGGPANEQFF. CDR3 sequence (DNA): TGCGCCAGCAGCTTGGGAGCGGGAGGGCCCGCCAATGAGCAGTTCTTC. The entire variable domain, with the rest obtained from reference TRBV5-1 and TRBJ2-1, is as follows: KAGVTQTPRYLIKTRGQQVTLSCSPISGHRSVSWYQQTPGQGLQFLFEYFSETQRNKGNFPGRFSGRQFSNSRSEMNVSTLELGDSALYLCASSLGAGGPANEQFFGPGTRLTVL.

V is TRBV19 and J is TRBJ2-5; tentatively, D is TRBD2 (6 bases). Germline V gene sequence: CDR1 LNHDA, CDR2 SQIVND (reference sequence). Deletions cut 5 bases from V and 2 bases from J, with 15 bases between. CDR3 size: 15 residues. The CDR3 bases are TGTGCCAGTAGTCCGCTTGGGGGGATACAAGAGACCCAGTACTTC. This gives the protein CASSPLGGIQETQYF.

The rearrangement links TRBV7-9 to TRBJ1-6; the D gene is possibly TRBD1 (6 bases). Germline CDR1 reads SEHNR; CDR2 reads FQNEAQ (reference sequence). The CDR3 covers 14 residues. Between the trimmed V and J ends, which lost 4 bases and 7 bases, there was a span of 11 bases. CDR3 loop: CASSSWTDNSPLHF. CDR3 nucleotide sequence: TGTGCCAGCAGCTCGTGGACAGACAATTCACCCCTCCACTTT.

The rearrangement joins TRBV5-1 to TRBJ1-6, with 7 bases aligning to TRBD1. The V gene's germline CDR1 is SGHRS and CDR2 YFSETQ. Losses at the gene ends were 1 base for V and 8 bases for J; bases not matched to a gene: 6. This CDR3 is built from 15 residues. CDR3 region: CASSLFGTEDSPLHF. CDR3 nucleotide sequence: TGCGCCAGCAGCTTGTTTGGGACAGAAGATTCACCCCTCCACTTT.

The CDR3 sequence is CASTAQEDSYEQYF. DNA for the CDR3: TGTGCCAGCACCGCCCAGGAGGACTCCTACGAGCAGTACTTC. The chain uses TRBV6-5 and TRBJ2-7; a possible D gene is TRBD2 (5 bases). The V end lost 7 bases, the J end lost 0 bases, and 13 bases lay between the germline ends. Germline-derived CDR1 and CDR2 are MNHEY and SVGAGI. This CDR3 region has 14 residues.

This clone was seen once. This chain connects TRBV28 to TRBJ2-4, with D hard to call. Trimming cost V 3 bases and J 3 bases, with 9 bases left between them. The germline gives CDR1 MDHEN, CDR2 SYDVKM. The CDR3 is 14 residues long. The CDR3 DNA reads TGTGCCAGCAGTTTTACGGACGGCAAAAACATTCAGTACTTC. It yields the protein CASSFTDGKNIQYF.

The chain combines TRBV5-1 with TRBJ1-5, with D uncertain. V lost 0 bases and J lost 0, with 10 bases in between. This CDR3 region has 16 residues. Per the germline V gene, CDR1 is SGHRS and CDR2 is YFSETQ. The CDR3 sequence is CASSLEGQSSNQPQHF. The CDR3 region has the DNA TGCGCCAGCAGCTTGGAGGGCCAATCTAGCAATCAGCCCCAGCATTTT.

The chain has TRBV10-3 and TRBJ2-7; D might be TRBD1 or TRBD2, each matching 5 bases. Looked up from germline, CDR1 is ENHRY and CDR2 is SYGVKD. V was clipped by 4 bases and J by 5 bases, with 18 bases between them. The CDR3 spans 15 residues. The CDR3 here is CAISGGFLSVDEQYF. In DNA, the CDR3 is TGTGCCATCAGTGGGGGGTTTTTATCCGTGGACGAGCAGTACTTC.

The gene calls are TRBV4-3 and TRBJ2-7; TRBD1 might be the D (6 bases). Germline V gives CDR1 LGHNA, CDR2 YSLEER. Trimming stripped 4 bases from V and 5 bases from J, with 15 bases between. This CDR3 is built from 14 residues. This chain's CDR3 is CASSRSGAMNEQYF. The CDR3, as DNA: TGCGCCAGCAGCCGGTCAGGGGCGATGAACGAGCAGTACTTC.

The V and J genes are TRBV6-5 and TRBJ2-7, with 7 bases identical to TRBD1. The CDR3 loop spans 15 amino acids. Trimming removed 5 bases from V and 0 bases from J; junction bases left unmatched: 7. CDR1 is MNHEY and CDR2 is SVGAGI in the germline V gene. The CDR3 sequence: CASSRTGTASYEQYF. The CDR3, as DNA: TGTGCCAGCAGTAGGACCGGGACAGCCTCCTACGAGCAGTACTTC.

The V gene is TRBV6-5, the J gene TRBJ1-5; the D gene is possibly TRBD1 (6 bases). Germline loops: CDR1 MNHEY, CDR2 SVGAGI. CDR3 size: 14 residues. Trimming took off 7 bases at V and 5 bases at J, with 15 bases between the two ends. The CDR3 spells CASTDRQVDQPQHF. The CDR3 bases are TGTGCCAGCACCGATCGACAGGTTGATCAGCCCCAGCATTTT.

The chain recombines TRBV29-1 with TRBJ2-7, with D unresolved. This CDR3 has 14 residues. CDR1 and CDR2 from the germline V gene are SQVTM and ANQGSEA. Deletions cut 4 bases from V and 0 bases from J, with 13 bases between. CDR3 nucleotide sequence: TGCAGCGTTGCGCCCCGAGTAAGCTCCTACGAGCAGTACTTC. Encoded protein: CSVAPRVSSYEQYF.

V usage is TRBV7-9 and J usage is TRBJ1-1; D is possibly TRBD1 (5 bases). The CDR3 is 16 amino acids. V lost 3 bases to trimming and J lost 0 bases, with 14 bases between them. Per germline, CDR1 SEHNR and CDR2 FQNEAQ (reference sequence). CDR3 amino acids: CASSLGGGTMNTEAFF. DNA of the CDR3: TGTGCCAGCAGCTTGGGCGGAGGGACCATGAACACTGAAGCTTTCTTT.

This clone was detected only once. V is TRBV7-9 and J is TRBJ2-3; tentatively, D is TRBD1 or TRBD2 (5 bases each). From germline, CDR1 is SEHNR and CDR2 FQNEAQ (reference sequence). Trimming left V 5 bases short and J 0 bases short, with 15 bases between. The CDR3 is 16 amino acids. CDR3 in DNA: TGTGCCAGCAGCGGGACGCAGCGGACTAGCACAGATACGCAGTATTTT. Translating gives CASSGTQRTSTDTQYF.

The chain carries TRBV7-2 and TRBJ1-1; possibly TRBD1 for D (6 bases). Per the germline V gene, CDR1 is SGHTA and CDR2 is FQGNSA. This CDR3 is built from 17 residues. Trimming shortened V by 1 base and J by 1 base, and 16 bases separated the two germline ends. The CDR3 is CASSLVGPTGGNTEAFF. In DNA, the CDR3 is TGTGCCAGCAGCTTAGTTGGGCCGACAGGCGGGAACACTGAAGCTTTCTTT.

This clone turned up a few times. The chain is built from TRBV19 and TRBJ1-2, with D possibly matching TRBD1 (5 bases). Trimming took 7 bases from V and 8 from J, leaving 11 bases between them. This CDR3 spans 11 amino acids. Germline V gives CDR1 LNHDA, CDR2 SQIVND (reference sequence). The CDR3 nucleotides read TGTGCCAGTACCGGGGCGAGCGGCTACACCTTC. It codes for CASTGASGYTF.

The chain joins TRBV29-1 to TRBJ2-7; 9 bases fit TRBD1. CDR1 is SQVTM, CDR2 ANQGSEA, per germline. The CDR3 has 17 amino acids. Trimming at V came to 6 bases and at J to 2 bases, leaving 17 bases not matched to a gene. In nucleotides, the CDR3 is TGCAGCGTCCGCCCCGGGACAGGGCTGGGAGGCCCCTACGAGCAGTACTTC. This gives the protein CSVRPGTGLGGPYEQYF.

The chain uses TRBV3-1 (or the pseudogene TRBV3-2) and TRBJ1-5, with 8 positions matching TRBD1. The CDR3 spans 15 residues. The V segment lost 5 bases and the J segment 2 bases; nucleotides outside the gene matches: 5. The V gene's germline CDR1 is LGHDT and CDR2 YNNKEL (reference sequence). The CDR3 reads CASSFGQGGNQPQHF. Written as DNA, the CDR3 is TGTGCCAGCAGCTTCGGACAGGGAGGCAATCAGCCCCAGCATTTT.

The rearrangement links TRBV4-1 to TRBJ2-1, with D uncertain. The CDR3 contains 13 residues. Germline V gene data show CDR1 as MGHRA and CDR2 as YSYEKL. The V gene lost 6 bases and the J gene lost 10 bases, with 16 bases spanning the gap. This CDR3 reads CASSQSPHREQFF. CDR3 in DNA: TGCGCCAGCAGTCAATCCCCCCATCGGGAGCAGTTCTTC.

The chain combines TRBV7-9 with TRBJ1-2, with D unresolved. This CDR3 has 12 residues. Between the trimmed V and J ends, which lost 3 bases and 7 bases, there was a span of 9 bases. Per germline, CDR1 SEHNR and CDR2 FQNEAQ (reference sequence). The CDR3 is CASSLGAGGYTF. The DNA for the CDR3 is TGTGCCAGCAGCTTGGGAGCTGGTGGCTACACCTTC.

This chain connects TRBV5-1 to TRBJ1-1, with TRBD1 matching over 7 bases. Germline V gives CDR1 SGHRS, CDR2 YFSETQ. V lost 5 bases to trimming and J lost 1 base; unmatched junction nucleotides: 8. The CDR3 contains 15 residues. The CDR3 protein is CASRPGQPRNTEAFF. The CDR3 bases are TGCGCCAGCAGACCGGGACAGCCCCGGAACACTGAAGCTTTCTTT. Complete variable domain (other parts from reference TRBV5-1 and TRBJ1-1): KAGVTQTPRYLIKTRGQQVTLSCSPISGHRSVSWYQQTPGQGLQFLFEYFSETQRNKGNFPGRFSGRQFSNSRSEMNVSTLELGDSALYLCASRPGQPRNTEAFFGQGTRLTVV.

The chain links TRBV3-1 (or the pseudogene TRBV3-2) to TRBJ1-1; D may be TRBD1 (6 bases). Germline values: CDR1 LGHDT, CDR2 YNNKEL (reference sequence). Trimming took 7 bases from V and 2 from J, leaving 14 bases between them. The CDR3 runs 14 residues. The CDR3 loop reads CASMPHRENTEAFF. CDR3 sequence (DNA): TGTGCCAGCATGCCACACAGGGAAAACACTGAAGCTTTCTTT.